These 3 T cell receptor beta chains originate from one sample sequenced in a study of naive and memory T cell subsets. The beta constant-region primer was an equimolar mix of two oligonucleotides covering TRBC1 and TRBC2. TCRdb analysed the UMI-ligation and nested PCR reads with MiXCR anew, one entry per CDR3 protein. Here the sample spans 120,000 to 150,000 distinct CDR3 sequences, about a sixth being singletons. Sequenced material: naive CD4+ T cells from blood. These receptors were collected from a human donor in good health.

This clonotype was seen a handful of times. V usage is TRBV4-2 and J usage is TRBJ2-2, with D uncertain. V gave up 4 bases and J gave up 4 bases, with 16 bases separating them. This CDR3 region has 16 residues. CDR1 LGHNA and CDR2 YNFKEQ come from the germline V gene. The CDR3 reads CASSLPGNQGTGELFF. The CDR3 coding sequence is TGTGCCAGCAGCCTCCCAGGCAATCAAGGCACCGGGGAGCTGTTTTTT.

This clonotype was counted between two and nine times. V and J are TRBV29-1 and TRBJ2-6; a weak D match, TRBD1 (6 bases). With 5 bases removed from V and 1 base from J, the gap between germline ends came to 15 bases. This CDR3 has 16 residues. Germline V gene data show CDR1 as SQVTM and CDR2 as ANQGSEA. In DNA form, the CDR3 reads TGCAGCGTTAAAGGCCGGGACATATCTGGGGCCAACGTCCTGACTTTC. Translating it yields CSVKGRDISGANVLTF.

This clonotype has only a few counts. This chain uses TRBV28 with TRBJ2-7; TRBD1 matches 7 bases. Trimming at V came to 5 bases and at J to 1 base, leaving 8 bases not matched to a gene. The CDR3 is made up of 15 amino acids. Looked up from germline, CDR1 is MDHEN and CDR2 is SYDVKM. The CDR3 sequence: CASSPSGGRSYEQYF. The CDR3 DNA is TGTGCCAGCAGTCCATCAGGGGGTAGATCCTACGAGCAGTACTTC.